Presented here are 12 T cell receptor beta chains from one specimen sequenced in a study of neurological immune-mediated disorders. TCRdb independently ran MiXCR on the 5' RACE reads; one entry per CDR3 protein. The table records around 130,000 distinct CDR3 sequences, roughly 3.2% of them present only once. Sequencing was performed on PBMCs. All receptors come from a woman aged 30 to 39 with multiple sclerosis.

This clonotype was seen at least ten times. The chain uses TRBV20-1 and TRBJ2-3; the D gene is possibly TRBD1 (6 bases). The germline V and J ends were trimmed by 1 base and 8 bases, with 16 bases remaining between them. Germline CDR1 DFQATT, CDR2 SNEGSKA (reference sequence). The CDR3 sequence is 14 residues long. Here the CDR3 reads CSARAGVTGPTQYF. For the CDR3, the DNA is TGCAGTGCTAGAGCAGGGGTGACAGGACCTACGCAGTATTTT.

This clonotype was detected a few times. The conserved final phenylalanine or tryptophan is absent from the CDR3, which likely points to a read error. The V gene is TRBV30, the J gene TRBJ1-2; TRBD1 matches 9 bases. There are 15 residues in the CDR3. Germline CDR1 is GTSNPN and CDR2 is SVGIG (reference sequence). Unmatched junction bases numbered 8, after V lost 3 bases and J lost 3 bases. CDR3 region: CAWRPLGQGHYGYTN. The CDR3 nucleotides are TGTGCCTGGAGACCCCTGGGACAGGGACACTATGGCTACACCAAC.

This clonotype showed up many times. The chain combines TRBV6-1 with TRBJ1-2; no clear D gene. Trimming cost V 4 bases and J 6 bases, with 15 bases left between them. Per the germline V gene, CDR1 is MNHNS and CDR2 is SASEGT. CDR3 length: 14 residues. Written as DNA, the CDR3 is TGTGCCAGCAGTGTCCGGCAGACGTCGAATGGCTACACCTTC. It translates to CASSVRQTSNGYTF.

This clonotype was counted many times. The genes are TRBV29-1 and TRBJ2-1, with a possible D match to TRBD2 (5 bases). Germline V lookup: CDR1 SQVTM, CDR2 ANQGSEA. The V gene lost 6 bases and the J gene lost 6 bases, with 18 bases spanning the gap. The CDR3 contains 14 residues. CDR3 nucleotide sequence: TGCAGCGTGACGGGGTTCGCGATGATCAATGAGCAGTTCTTC. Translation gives CSVTGFAMINEQFF.

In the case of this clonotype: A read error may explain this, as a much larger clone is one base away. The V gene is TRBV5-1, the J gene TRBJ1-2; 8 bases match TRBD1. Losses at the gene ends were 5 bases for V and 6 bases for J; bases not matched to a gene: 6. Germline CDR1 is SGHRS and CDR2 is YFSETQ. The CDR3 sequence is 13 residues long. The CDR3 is CASSQTGVDGYTF. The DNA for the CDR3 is TGCGCCAGCAGTCAGACAGGGGTAGATGGCTACACCTTC.

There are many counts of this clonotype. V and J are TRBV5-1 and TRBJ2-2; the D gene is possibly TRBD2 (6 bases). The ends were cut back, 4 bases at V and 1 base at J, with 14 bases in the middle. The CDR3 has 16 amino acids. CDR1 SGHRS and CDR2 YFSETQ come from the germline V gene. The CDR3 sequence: CASSPGRDMNTGELFF. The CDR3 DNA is TGCGCCAGCAGCCCTGGGCGGGATATGAACACCGGGGAGCTGTTTTTT.

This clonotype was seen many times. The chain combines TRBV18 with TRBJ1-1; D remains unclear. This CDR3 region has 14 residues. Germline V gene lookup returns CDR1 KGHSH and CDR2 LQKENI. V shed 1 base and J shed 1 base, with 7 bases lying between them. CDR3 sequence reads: CASSPRSGNTEAFF. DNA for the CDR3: TGTGCCAGCTCACCACGGTCGGGGAACACTGAAGCTTTCTTT.

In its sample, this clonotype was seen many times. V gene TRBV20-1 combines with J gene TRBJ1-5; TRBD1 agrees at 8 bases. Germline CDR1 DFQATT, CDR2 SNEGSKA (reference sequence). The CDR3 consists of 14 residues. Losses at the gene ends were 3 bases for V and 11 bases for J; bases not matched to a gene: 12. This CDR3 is CSARGDRRGVSQHF. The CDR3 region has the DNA TGCAGTGCTAGGGGGGACAGGAGAGGCGTGTCCCAGCATTTT.

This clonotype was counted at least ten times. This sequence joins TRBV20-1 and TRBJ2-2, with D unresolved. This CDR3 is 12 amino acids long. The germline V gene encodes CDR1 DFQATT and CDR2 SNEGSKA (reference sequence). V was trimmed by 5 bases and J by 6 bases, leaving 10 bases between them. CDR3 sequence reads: CSAEDQPGELFF. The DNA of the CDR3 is TGCAGTGCTGAAGACCAACCCGGGGAGCTGTTTTTT.

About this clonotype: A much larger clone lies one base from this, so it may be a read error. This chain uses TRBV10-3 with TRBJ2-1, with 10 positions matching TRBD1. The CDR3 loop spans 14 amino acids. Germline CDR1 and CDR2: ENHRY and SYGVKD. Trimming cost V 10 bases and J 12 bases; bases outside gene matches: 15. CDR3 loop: CATRGQGRGGAQFF. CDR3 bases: TGTGCCACCCGGGGACAGGGGAGGGGTGGTGCGCAGTTCTTC.

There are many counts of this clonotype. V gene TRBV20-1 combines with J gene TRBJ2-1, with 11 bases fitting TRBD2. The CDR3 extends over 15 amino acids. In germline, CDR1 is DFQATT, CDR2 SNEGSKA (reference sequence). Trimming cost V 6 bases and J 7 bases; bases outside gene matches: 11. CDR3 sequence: CSASILAGVRNEQFF. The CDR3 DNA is TGCAGTGCCTCCATACTAGCGGGAGTAAGGAATGAGCAGTTCTTC.

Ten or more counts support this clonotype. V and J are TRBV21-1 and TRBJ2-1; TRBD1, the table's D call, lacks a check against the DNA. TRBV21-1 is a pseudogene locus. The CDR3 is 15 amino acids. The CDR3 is CASSKGTGGFNEQFF. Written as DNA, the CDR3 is TGTGCCAGCAGCAAAGGGACAGGGGGATTCAATGAGCAGTTCTTC.